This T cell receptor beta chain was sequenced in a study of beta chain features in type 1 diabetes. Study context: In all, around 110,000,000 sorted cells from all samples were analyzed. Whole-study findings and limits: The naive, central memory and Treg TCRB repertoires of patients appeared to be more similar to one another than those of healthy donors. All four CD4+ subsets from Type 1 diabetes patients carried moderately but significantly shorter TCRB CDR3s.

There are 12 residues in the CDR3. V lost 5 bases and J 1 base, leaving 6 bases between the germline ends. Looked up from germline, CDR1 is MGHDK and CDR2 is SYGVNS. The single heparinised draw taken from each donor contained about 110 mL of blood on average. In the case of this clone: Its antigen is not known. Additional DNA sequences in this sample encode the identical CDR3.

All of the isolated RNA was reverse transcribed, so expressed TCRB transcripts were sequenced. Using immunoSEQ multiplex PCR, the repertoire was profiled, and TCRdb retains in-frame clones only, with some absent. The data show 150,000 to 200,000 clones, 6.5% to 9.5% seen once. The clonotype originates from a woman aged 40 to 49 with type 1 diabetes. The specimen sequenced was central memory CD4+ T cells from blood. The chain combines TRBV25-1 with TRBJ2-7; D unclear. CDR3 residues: CASSRGSYEQYF. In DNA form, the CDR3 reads TGTGCCAGCAGTAGAGGATCCTACGAGCAGTACTTC.